This entry features one TCR beta chain sequence. Germline V gene data show CDR1 as SNHLY and CDR2 as FYNNEI. This CDR3 region has 12 residues. Trimming removed 6 bases at V and 4 bases at J, with 9 bases between. Unique molecular identifiers were used to barcode this TCRbeta library. TCRdb processed the PCR reads anew with MiXCR; each CDR3 protein has one entry. The table lists hundreds of thousands of distinct CDR3 sequences, approximately 17% of them singletons, with about 1.1% in the top ten. This entry comes from a study of T-cell reconstitution after alpha-beta-depleted transplantation in children.

The V and J genes are TRBV2 and TRBJ1-2; D is ambiguous. The input for sequencing was PBMCs from the stem cell graft donor, taken from the stem cell graft. The receptor comes from a human donor who donated a stem cell graft to a child with acute myeloid leukemia. CDR3 sequence reads: CASRGTSYGYTF. The CDR3 DNA is TGTGCCAGCAGGGGCACCTCCTATGGCTACACCTTC.